These T cell receptor beta chains were read from a single sample in a study of blood T cell repertoires in COVID-19. Method: immunoSEQ multiplex PCR; TCRdb's copy keeps in-frame clones and lacks some. The sample lists roughly 300,000 clones; about nine tenths were seen once. The specimen sequenced was peripheral blood. These receptors all stem from a woman in her thirties or forties who had recovered from COVID-19. The conserved cysteine and the conserved F or W are not part of the CDR3 here. D genes are given only for firm matches.

CDR3,J,D,V
ASSFRRGNTGELF,TRBJ2-2,-,TRBV11-2
ASSDRPYGGYT,TRBJ1-2,-,TRBV6-1
ASSLGGQGSWTEAF,TRBJ1-1,TRBD1,TRBV5-1
AIRERDRVTEAF,TRBJ1-1,TRBD1,TRBV10-3
ASSYPGQTPSSGYT,TRBJ1-2,-,TRBV7-9
ASSSAGANYGYT,TRBJ1-2,-,TRBV10-2
ASSLAGDLAF,TRBJ1-1,-,TRBV11-2
ASSRDTQETQY,TRBJ2-5,-,TRBV11-3
ASTPGPGGAWNEQF,TRBJ2-1,-,TRBV11-2
ASSEISGVKDTQY,TRBJ2-3,TRBD2,TRBV10-1
ASSPLEGAQGGYT,TRBJ1-2,TRBD1,TRBV5-1
ASTVQGQGASGELF,TRBJ2-2,TRBD1,TRBV2
ASSLVGTLHGNTIY,TRBJ1-3,-,TRBV5-1
ASSLDGTSSIQY,TRBJ2-4,-,TRBV5-1
SASTTGNQPQH,TRBJ1-5,-,TRBV20-1
SARRQGSYEQY,TRBJ2-7,-,TRBV29-1
ASSQAPTTPYGYT,TRBJ1-2,-,TRBV4-3
ASGQSSIQY,TRBJ2-4,-,TRBV10-2
ASSEPSAQGADEQF,TRBJ2-1,TRBD1,TRBV6-1
ASSTRDYNQPQH,TRBJ1-5,-,TRBV19
ASSLSPLGFMNTEAF,TRBJ1-1,-,TRBV27
ASSPQGQTNEKLF,TRBJ1-4,-,TRBV2
ASSREALANYGYT,TRBJ1-2,-,TRBV4-1
ASNPGTSYNEQF,TRBJ2-1,TRBD2,TRBV19
AINGHSGGRDTQY,TRBJ2-3,TRBD2,TRBV2
ASSMTGQGGTEAF,TRBJ1-1,TRBD1,TRBV5-1
ASSPTSGPRGLADTQY,TRBJ2-3,TRBD1,TRBV4-3
SVEAGINYGYT,TRBJ1-2,-,TRBV29-1
ASSPIPGQGARNEQF,TRBJ2-1,TRBD1,TRBV27
ASSGTPGQGGTGELF,TRBJ2-2,TRBD1,TRBV5-4
ASTAGQGGYGYT,TRBJ1-2,TRBD1,TRBV6-5